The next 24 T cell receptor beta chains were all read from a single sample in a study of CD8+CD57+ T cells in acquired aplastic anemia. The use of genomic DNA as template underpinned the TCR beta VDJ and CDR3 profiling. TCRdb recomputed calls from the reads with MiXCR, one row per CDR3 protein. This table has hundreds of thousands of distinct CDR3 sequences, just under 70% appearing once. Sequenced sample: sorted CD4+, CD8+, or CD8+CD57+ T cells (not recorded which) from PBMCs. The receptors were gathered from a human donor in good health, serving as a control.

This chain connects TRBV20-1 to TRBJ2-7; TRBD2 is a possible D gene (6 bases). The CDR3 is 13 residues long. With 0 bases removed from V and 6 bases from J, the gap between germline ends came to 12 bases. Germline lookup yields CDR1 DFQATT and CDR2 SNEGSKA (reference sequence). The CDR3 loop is CSARDPRGFEQYF. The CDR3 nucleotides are TGCAGTGCTAGAGATCCTCGGGGGTTCGAGCAGTACTTC.

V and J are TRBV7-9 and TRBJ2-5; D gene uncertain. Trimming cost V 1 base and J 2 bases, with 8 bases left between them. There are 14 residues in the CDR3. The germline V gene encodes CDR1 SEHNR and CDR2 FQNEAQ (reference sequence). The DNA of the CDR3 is TGTGCCAGCAGCTTAGTGCTGTCTCAAGAGACCCAGTACTTC. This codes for CASSLVLSQETQYF.

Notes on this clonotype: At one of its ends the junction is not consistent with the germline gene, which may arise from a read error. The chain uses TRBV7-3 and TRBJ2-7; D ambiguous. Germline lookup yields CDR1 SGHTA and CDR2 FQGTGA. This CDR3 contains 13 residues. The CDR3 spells CASSSIVGGKQYF. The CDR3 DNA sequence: TGCGCCAGCAGCTCGATAGTGGGTGGGAAGCAGTACTTC.

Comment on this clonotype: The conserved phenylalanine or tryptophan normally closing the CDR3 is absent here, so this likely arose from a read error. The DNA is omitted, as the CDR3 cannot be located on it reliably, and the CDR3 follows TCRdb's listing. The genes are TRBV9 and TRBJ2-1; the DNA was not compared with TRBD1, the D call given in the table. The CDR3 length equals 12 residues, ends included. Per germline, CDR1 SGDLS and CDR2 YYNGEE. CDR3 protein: CASSVGPSGHTV.

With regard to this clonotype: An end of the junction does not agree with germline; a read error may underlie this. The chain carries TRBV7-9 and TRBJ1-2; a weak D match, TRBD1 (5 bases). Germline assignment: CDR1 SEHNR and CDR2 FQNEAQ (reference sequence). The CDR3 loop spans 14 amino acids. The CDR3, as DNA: TGTGCCAGCAGCTTAACATCTGGGGCGTATGGGTACACCTTC. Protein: CASSLTSGAYGYTF.

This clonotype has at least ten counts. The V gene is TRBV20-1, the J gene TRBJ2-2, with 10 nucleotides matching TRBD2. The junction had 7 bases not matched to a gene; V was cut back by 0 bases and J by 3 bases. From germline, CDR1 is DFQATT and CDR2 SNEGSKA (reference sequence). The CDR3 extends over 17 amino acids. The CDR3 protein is CSARDGSGGAYTGELFF. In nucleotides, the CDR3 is TGCAGTGCTAGAGATGGGAGCGGGGGGGCGTACACCGGGGAGCTGTTTTTT.

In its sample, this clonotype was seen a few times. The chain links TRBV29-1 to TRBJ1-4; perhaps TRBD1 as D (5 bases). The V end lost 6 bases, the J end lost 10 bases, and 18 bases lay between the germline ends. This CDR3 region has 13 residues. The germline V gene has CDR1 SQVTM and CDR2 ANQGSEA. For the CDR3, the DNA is TGCAGCGTCAAGGGCAGGGCAACTGGAAAACTGTTTTTT. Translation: CSVKGRATGKLFF.

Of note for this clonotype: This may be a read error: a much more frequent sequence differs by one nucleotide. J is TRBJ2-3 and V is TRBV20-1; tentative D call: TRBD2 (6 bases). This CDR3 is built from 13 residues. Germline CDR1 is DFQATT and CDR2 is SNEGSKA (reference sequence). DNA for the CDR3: TGCAGTGAGGGGATTACTAGCACAGGTACGCAGTATTTT. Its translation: CSEGITSTGTQYF.

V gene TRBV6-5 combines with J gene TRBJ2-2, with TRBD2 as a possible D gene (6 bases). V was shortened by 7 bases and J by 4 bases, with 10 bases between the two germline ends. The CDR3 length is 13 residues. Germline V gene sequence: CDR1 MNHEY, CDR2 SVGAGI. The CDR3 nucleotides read TGTGCCAGCAACCAGGGAGGCACCGGGGAGCTGTTTTTT. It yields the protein CASNQGGTGELFF.

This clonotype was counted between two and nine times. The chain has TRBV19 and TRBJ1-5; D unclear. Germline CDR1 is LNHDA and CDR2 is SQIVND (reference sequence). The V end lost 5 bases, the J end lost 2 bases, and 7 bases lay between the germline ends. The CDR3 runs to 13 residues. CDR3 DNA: TGTGCCAGTAGTCCGGACGGCAATCAGCCCCAGCATTTT. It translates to CASSPDGNQPQHF. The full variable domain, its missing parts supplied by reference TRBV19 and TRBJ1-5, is DGGITQSPKYLFRKEGQNVTLSCEQNLNHDAMYWYRQDPGQGLRLIYYSQIVNDFQKGDIAEGYSVSREKKESFPLTVTSAQKNPTAFYLCASSPDGNQPQHFGDGTRLSIL.

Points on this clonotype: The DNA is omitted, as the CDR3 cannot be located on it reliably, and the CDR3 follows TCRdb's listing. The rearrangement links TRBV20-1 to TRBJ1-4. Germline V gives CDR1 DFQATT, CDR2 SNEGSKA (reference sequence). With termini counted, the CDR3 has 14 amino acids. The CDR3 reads CSVMATPSVQKLFF.

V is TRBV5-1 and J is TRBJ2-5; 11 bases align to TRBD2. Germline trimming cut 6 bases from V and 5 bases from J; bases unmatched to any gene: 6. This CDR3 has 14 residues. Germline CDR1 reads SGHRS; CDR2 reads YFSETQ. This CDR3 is CASTVAGGPETQYF. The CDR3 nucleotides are TGCGCCAGCACCGTAGCGGGGGGGCCGGAGACCCAGTACTTC. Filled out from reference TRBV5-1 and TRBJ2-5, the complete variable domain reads KAGVTQTPRYLIKTRGQQVTLSCSPISGHRSVSWYQQTPGQGLQFLFEYFSETQRNKGNFPGRFSGRQFSNSRSEMNVSTLELGDSALYLCASTVAGGPETQYFGPGTRLLVL.

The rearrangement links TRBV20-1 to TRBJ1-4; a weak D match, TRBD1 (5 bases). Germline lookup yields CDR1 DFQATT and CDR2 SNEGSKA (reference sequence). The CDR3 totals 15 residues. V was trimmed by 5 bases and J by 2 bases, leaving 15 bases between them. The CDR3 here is CSARPLRDTNEKLFF. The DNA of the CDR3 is TGCAGTGCTCGGCCACTACGGGACACTAATGAAAAACTGTTTTTT.

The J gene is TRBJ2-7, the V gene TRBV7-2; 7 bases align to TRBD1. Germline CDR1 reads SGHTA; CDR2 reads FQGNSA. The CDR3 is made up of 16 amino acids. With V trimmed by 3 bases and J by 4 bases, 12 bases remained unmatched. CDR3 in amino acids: CASSFNPQTGRYEQYF. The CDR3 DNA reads TGTGCCAGCAGCTTTAACCCGCAGACAGGGAGATACGAGCAGTACTTC.

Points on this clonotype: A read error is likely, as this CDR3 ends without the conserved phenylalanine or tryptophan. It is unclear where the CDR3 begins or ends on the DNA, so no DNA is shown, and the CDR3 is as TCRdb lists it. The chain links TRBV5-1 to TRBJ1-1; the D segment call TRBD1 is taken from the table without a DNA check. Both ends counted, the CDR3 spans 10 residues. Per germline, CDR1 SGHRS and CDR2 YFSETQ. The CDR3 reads CASSESAAQD.

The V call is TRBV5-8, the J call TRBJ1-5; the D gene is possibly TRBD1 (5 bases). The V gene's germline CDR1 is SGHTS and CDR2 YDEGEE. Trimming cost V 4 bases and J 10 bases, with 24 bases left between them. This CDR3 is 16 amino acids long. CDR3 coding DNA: TGTGCCAGCAGCAGGGACCAGGGAGGACAACTTATACCCCAGCATTTT. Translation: CASSRDQGGQLIPQHF.

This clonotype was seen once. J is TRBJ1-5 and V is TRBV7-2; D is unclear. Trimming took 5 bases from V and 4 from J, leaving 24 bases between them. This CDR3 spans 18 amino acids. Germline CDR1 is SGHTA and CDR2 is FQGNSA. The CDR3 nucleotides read TGTGCCAGCAGCCAGCTCATGGTCAATGATAAACTGAATCAGCCCCAGCATTTT. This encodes CASSQLMVNDKLNQPQHF.

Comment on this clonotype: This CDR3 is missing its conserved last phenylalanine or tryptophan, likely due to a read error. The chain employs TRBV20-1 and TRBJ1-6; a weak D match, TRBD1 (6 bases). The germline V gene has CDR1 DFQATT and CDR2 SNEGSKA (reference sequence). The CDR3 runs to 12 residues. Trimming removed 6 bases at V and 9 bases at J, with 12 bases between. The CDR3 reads CSARDKGSPLHS. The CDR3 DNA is TGCAGTGCAAGGGACAAGGGTTCACCCCTCCACTCT.

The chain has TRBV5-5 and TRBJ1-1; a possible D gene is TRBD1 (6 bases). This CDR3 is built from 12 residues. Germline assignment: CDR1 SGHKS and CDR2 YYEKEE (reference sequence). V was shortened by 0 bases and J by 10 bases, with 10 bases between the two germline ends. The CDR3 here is CASSLGGGLAFF. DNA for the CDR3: TGTGCCAGCAGCTTGGGGGGGGGCTTAGCTTTCTTT.

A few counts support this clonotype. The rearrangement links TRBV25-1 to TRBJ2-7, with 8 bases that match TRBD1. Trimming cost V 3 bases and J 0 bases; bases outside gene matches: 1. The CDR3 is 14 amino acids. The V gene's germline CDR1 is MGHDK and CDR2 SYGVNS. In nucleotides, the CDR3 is TGTGCCAGCAGTGAGACAGGGGTCTCCTACGAGCAGTACTTC. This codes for CASSETGVSYEQYF.

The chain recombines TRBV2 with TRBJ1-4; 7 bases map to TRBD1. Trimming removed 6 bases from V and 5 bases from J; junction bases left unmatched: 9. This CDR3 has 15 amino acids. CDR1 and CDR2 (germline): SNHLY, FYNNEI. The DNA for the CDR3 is TGTGCCAGCAGCGGGGACAGTGCCGTAAATGAAAAACTGTTTTTT. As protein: CASSGDSAVNEKLFF.

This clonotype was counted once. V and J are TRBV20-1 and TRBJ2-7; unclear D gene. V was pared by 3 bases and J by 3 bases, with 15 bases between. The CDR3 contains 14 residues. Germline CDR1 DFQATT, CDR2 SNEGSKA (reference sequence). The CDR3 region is CSASSARVGYEQYF. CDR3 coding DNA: TGCAGTGCTAGCAGCGCAAGGGTCGGCTACGAGCAGTACTTC.

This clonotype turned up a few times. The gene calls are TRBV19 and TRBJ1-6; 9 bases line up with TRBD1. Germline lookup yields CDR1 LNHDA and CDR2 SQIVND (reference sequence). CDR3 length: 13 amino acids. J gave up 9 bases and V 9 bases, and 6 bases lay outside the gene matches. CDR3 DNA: TGTGCCAGCTGGGACAGGGACAGTTCACCCCTCCACTTT. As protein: CASWDRDSSPLHF.

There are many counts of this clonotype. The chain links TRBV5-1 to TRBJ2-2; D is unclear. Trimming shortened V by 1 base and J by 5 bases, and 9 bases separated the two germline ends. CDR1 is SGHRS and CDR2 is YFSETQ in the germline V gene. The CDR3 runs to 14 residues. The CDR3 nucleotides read TGCGCCAGCAGCTTGAGAGGAGAGACCGGGGAGCTGTTTTTT. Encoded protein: CASSLRGETGELFF. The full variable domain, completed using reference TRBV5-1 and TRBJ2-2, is KAGVTQTPRYLIKTRGQQVTLSCSPISGHRSVSWYQQTPGQGLQFLFEYFSETQRNKGNFPGRFSGRQFSNSRSEMNVSTLELGDSALYLCASSLRGETGELFFGEGSRLTVL.